The 3 T cell receptor beta chains in this list originate from one sample, sequenced in a study of blood T cell repertoires in COVID-19. Here immunoSEQ multiplex PCR was the method, and the copy in TCRdb shows in-frame clones only, minus some. The sample carries 70,000 to 85,000 clones, around 79% recorded once. The sequencing input was peripheral blood. Receptor source: a man older than 75 with acute or convalescent COVID-19.

This clone has just one count. This sequence joins TRBV18 and TRBJ1-1; D uncertain. This CDR3 region has 15 residues. The germline CDR1 and CDR2 sequences are KGHSH and LQKENI. The V gene lost 2 bases and the J gene lost 1 base, with 11 bases spanning the gap. CDR3: CASSPRWSPNTEAFF. The CDR3 DNA reads TGTGCCAGCTCACCAAGGTGGAGCCCGAACACTGAAGCTTTCTTT.

The chain employs TRBV29-1 and TRBJ1-2; weak D call: TRBD1 (6 bases). V was cut by 4 bases and J by 10 bases, with 19 bases left in between. The V gene's germline CDR1 is SQVTM and CDR2 ANQGSEA. CDR3 length equals 13 residues. In DNA, the CDR3 is TGCAGCGTTGGAGGGGCAGGGGAGGGCGACTACACCTTC. Translation gives CSVGGAGEGDYTF.

This chain links TRBV25-1 with TRBJ2-5; tentative D call: TRBD2 (6 bases). CDR3 length: 15 residues. Trimming pared 1 base from V and 0 bases from J, leaving 9 bases between. Germline V gene lookup returns CDR1 MGHDK and CDR2 SYGVNS. The CDR3 nucleotides are TGTGCCAGCAGTGAATGGGGACTGAACCAAGAGACCCAGTACTTC. Encoded protein: CASSEWGLNQETQYF.